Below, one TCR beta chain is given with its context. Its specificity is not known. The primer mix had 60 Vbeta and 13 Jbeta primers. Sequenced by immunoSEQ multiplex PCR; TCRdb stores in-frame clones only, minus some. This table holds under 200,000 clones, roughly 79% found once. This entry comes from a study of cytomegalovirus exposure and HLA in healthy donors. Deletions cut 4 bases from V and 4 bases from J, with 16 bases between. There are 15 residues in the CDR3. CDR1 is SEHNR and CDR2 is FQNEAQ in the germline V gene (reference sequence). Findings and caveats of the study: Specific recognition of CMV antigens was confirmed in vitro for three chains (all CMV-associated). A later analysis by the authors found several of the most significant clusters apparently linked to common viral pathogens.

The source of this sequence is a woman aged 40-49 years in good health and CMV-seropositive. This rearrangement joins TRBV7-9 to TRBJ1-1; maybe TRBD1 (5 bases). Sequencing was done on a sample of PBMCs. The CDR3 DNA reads TGTGCCAGCAGCTCCTACTCGGGACTAGGCACTGAAGCTTTCTTT. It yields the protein CASSSYSGLGTEAFF.